This is a list of T cell receptor beta chains from one sample in a study of shared clonotypes between healthy human individuals. The assay was immunoSEQ multiplex PCR, and TCRdb's table has in-frame clones only and misses some. Of roughly 850,000 clones listed, 96% are singletons. Sequenced input: naive CD8+ T cells sorted from blood. These receptors all stem from a man aged 30 to 45 in good health. The CDR3 runs from the conserved cysteine through the conserved F or W. Fields, in order: D gene, J gene, clone size, V gene, CDR3 DNA, CDR3 protein. The D gene is left open where the match is weak. Size tells how often a clone was seen (once, few, many) or the class of an expanded clone, and some rows leave it out.

NA TRBJ2-3 NA TRBV19 TGTGCCAGTAGTATAGTAGGGGCTAGCACAGATACGCAGTATTTT CASSIVGASTDTQYF
TRBD1 TRBJ2-7 NA TRBV6-1 TGTGCCAGCAGTGAGGTGAGACAGGGCTACGAGCAGTACTTC CASSEVRQGYEQYF
TRBD1 TRBJ2-1 once TRBV7-9 TGTGCCAGCAGCTTAGGCCCGGGACAGAATCTTTACAATGAGCAGTTCTTC CASSLGPGQNLYNEQFF
NA TRBJ2-5 NA TRBV27 TGTGCCAGCAGTCAAGGGATACAAGAGACCCAGTACTTC CASSQGIQETQYF
NA TRBJ2-6 NA TRBV15 TGTGCCACCAGGAACTCTGGGGCCAACGTCCTGACTTTC CATRNSGANVLTF
NA TRBJ2-1 NA TRBV6-5 TGTGCCAGCAGTTACTTCGGGGGCAATGAGCAGTTCTTC CASSYFGGNEQFF
TRBD2 TRBJ2-7 NA TRBV27 TGTGCCAGCAGTTTATCTGGACTAGCGGGAGTGTACGAGCAGTACTTC CASSLSGLAGVYEQYF
NA TRBJ2-7 NA TRBV27 TGTGCCAGCACCAGAGGGAGAACAGGGCAGTACTTC CASTRGRTGQYF
TRBD2 TRBJ2-1 NA TRBV7-8 TGTGCCAGCAGCCCCCGCCGCGGGAGGAGCTCCTACAATGAGCAGTTCTTC CASSPRRGRSSYNEQFF
NA TRBJ2-1 NA TRBV28 TGTGCCAGCAGTTTTACAGGGAGCTCCTACAATGAGCAGTTCTTC CASSFTGSSYNEQFF
NA TRBJ1-2 NA TRBV27 TGTGCCAGCAGCTCGGACAGAGACTATGGCTACACCTTC CASSSDRDYGYTF
NA TRBJ2-5 NA TRBV9 TGTGCCAGCAGCATGAGTGGGCGCCAAGAGACCCAGTACTTC CASSMSGRQETQYF
TRBD1 TRBJ2-7 NA TRBV6-6 TGTGCCAGCAGCCCCTTTGGGACAGGGTACTACGAGCAGTACTTC CASSPFGTGYYEQYF
NA TRBJ2-7 NA TRBV29-1 TGCAGCGTTGTCCGGACAGACGAGCAGTACTTC CSVVRTDEQYF
TRBD1 TRBJ1-2 NA TRBV5-1 TGCGCCAGCAGCTTGTTGCAGGGGGTCCGGGACGGCTACACCTTC CASSLLQGVRDGYTF
NA TRBJ2-7 NA TRBV10-3 TGTGCCATAACTCTGGACGGCTACGAGCAGTACTTC CAITLDGYEQYF
TRBD2 TRBJ2-1 NA TRBV7-9 TGTGCCTTCGGGACTAGCGGGAGGCCGGGTAGGAATGAGCAGTTCTTC CAFGTSGRPGRNEQFF
TRBD2 TRBJ2-5 NA TRBV27 TGTGCCAGCAGTTTACAGCGGGAGGACGGGTCGACCCAGTACTTC CASSLQREDGSTQYF
TRBD2 TRBJ2-1 NA TRBV2 TGTGCCAGCAGTGATGGACTAGCGGGAGTAGACGTTCTCTACAATGAGCAGTTCTTC CASSDGLAGVDVLYNEQFF
NA TRBJ2-5 NA TRBV11-3 TGTGCCAGCAGCTTAGAAGGCGCCAACCAAGAGACCCAGTACTTC CASSLEGANQETQYF
NA TRBJ1-1 once TRBV10-2 TGCGCCAGCAGTGATCCGGACACTGAAGCTTTCTTT CASSDPDTEAFF
TRBD1 TRBJ1-2 NA TRBV9 TGTGCCAGCTTTGCCGGGACAGGGTCTGATGGCTACACCTTC CASFAGTGSDGYTF
NA TRBJ2-7 NA TRBV4-1 TGCGCCAGCAGCCCGACTTCGGGGGTCTACGAGCAGTACTTC CASSPTSGVYEQYF
TRBD1 TRBJ2-1 NA TRBV5-1 TGCGCCAGCAGCCAACCAATCGGACAGGGAATATATTCCGAGCAGTTCTTC CASSQPIGQGIYSEQFF
TRBD2 TRBJ2-3 NA TRBV6-6 TGTGCCAGCAGTGGACTAGCGGGAGCCTCAGATACGCAGTATTTT CASSGLAGASDTQYF
NA TRBJ2-3 NA TRBV7-2 TGTGCCAGCAGCTTATGGGCTGATACGCAGTATTTT CASSLWADTQYF
NA TRBJ2-7 NA TRBV19 TGTGCCAGTAGTAATTCGTTCTCCGCCTACGAGCAGTACTTC CASSNSFSAYEQYF
TRBD2 TRBJ2-1 NA TRBV9 TGTGCCAGCGCCGGGACTATATACAATGAGCAGTTCTTC CASAGTIYNEQFF
NA TRBJ2-7 NA TRBV5-1 TGCGCCAGCAGCCCACCGGGTTACTCCTACGAGCAGTACTTC CASSPPGYSYEQYF
NA TRBJ2-1 NA TRBV7-9 TGTGCCAGCAGCTTGGTACCGGGGGGCTTTATTAACAATGAGCAGTTCTTC CASSLVPGGFINNEQFF
NA TRBJ2-1 NA TRBV29-1 TGCAGCGTTGAATCCCTAGATGATGAGCAGTTCTTC CSVESLDDEQFF
TRBD1 TRBJ1-1 NA TRBV25-1 TGTGCCAGCAGTGAATATATGGGGACAGAAACTGAAGCTTTCTTT CASSEYMGTETEAFF
NA TRBJ1-5 once TRBV4-1 TGCGCCAGCAGCCAAGTGCTGGGCCAGCCCCAGCATTTT CASSQVLGQPQHF
NA TRBJ2-3 NA TRBV15 TGTGCCACCAGCAGAGCTCCCACAGATACGCAGTATTTT CATSRAPTDTQYF
TRBD2 TRBJ2-7 NA TRBV4-1 TGCGCCAGCAGCCAAGGGACTAGCGGGAGTGCGACCTACGAGCAGTACTTC CASSQGTSGSATYEQYF
NA TRBJ2-7 NA TRBV13 TGTGCCAGCAGCTTGGGCCGCACGAACTACGAGCAGTACTTC CASSLGRTNYEQYF
NA TRBJ2-3 NA TRBV9 TGTGCCAGCAGCGTAGGGGTGGATACGCAGTATTTT CASSVGVDTQYF
NA TRBJ2-5 once TRBV12-5 TGTGCTAGTGGTTTGGGCCTCAGAGGGGACCCCGATGGAGAGACCCAGTACTTC CASGLGLRGDPDGETQYF
NA TRBJ2-5 NA TRBV5-8 TGTGCCAGCAGCTTGGGCCCCCGGCAGGGCACACTGGAGACCCAGTACTTC CASSLGPRQGTLETQYF
NA TRBJ2-1 NA TRBV5-4 TGTGCCAGCAGCTTCCCATCGACGGGAACCGATTACAATGAGCAGTTCTTC CASSFPSTGTDYNEQFF
NA TRBJ2-5 NA TRBV19 TGTGCCAGTAGTATGCACCGGGACACCCAGGGAAGAGCCCAGTACTTC CASSMHRDTQGRAQYF
NA TRBJ1-3 NA TRBV11-2 TGTGCCAGCAGCTACACCCGCCCCCTTAGTTACTCTGGAAACACCATATATTTT CASSYTRPLSYSGNTIYF
TRBD2 TRBJ2-1 NA TRBV11-2 TGTGCCAGCAGCATTTGGACTAGCGGGGACAATGAGCAGTTCTTC CASSIWTSGDNEQFF